This TCR beta chain was recovered during a study of early T cells in non-severe SARS-CoV-2 infection. TCRdb called the 5' RACE reads again in MiXCR, with one record for every CDR3 protein. Of around 61,000 distinct CDR3 sequences in the sample, about 10% are singletons; the top ten hold 6.5%. The sequenced material came from whole blood. The receptor's source is an adult who was a healthcare worker with PCR-confirmed SARS-CoV-2 infection or an uninfected control (not recorded which).

The CDR3 region is CASSSYSGANVLTF. The CDR3 bases are TGTGCCAGCAGCTCATACTCTGGGGCCAACGTCCTGACTTTC. This chain uses TRBV27 with TRBJ2-6; D is undetermined. CDR3 length equals 14 residues. V was trimmed by 6 bases and J by 0 bases, leaving 6 bases between them. Germline V CDR1 and CDR2: MNHEY, SMNVEV (reference sequence). Full variable domain (rest looked up from reference TRBV27 and TRBJ2-6): EAQVTQNPRYLITVTGKKLTVTCSQNMNHEYMSWYRQDPGLGLRQIYYSMNVEVTDKGDVPEGYKVSRKEKRNFPLILESPSPNQTSLYFCASSSYSGANVLTFGAGSRLTVL.